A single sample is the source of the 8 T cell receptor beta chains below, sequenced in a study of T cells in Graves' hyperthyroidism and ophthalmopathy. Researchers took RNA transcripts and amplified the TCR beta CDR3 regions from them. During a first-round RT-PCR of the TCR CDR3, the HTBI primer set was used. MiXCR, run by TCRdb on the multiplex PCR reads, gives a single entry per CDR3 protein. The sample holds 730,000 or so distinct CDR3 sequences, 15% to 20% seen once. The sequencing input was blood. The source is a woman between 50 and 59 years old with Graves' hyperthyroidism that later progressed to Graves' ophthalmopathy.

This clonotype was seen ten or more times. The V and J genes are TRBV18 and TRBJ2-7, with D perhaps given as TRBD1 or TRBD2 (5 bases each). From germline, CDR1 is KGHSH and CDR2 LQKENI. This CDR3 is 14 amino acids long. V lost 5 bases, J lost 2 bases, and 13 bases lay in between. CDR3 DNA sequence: TGTGCCAGCTCAATAATAGGGGAGACCTACGAGCAGTACTTC. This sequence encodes CASSIIGETYEQYF.

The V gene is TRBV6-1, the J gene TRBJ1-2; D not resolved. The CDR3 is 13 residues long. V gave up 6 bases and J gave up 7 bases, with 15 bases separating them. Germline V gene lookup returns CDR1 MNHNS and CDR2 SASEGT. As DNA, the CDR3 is TGTGCCAGCAGGGGAGTGACCGGCCGTGGCTACACCTTC. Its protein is CASRGVTGRGYTF.

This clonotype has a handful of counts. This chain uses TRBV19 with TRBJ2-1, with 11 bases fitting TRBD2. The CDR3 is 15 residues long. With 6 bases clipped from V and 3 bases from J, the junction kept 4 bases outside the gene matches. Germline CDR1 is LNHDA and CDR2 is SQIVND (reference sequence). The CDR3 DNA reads TGTGCCAGTAGCGAGGGGACTAGCGGCTACAATGAGCAGTTCTTC. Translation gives CASSEGTSGYNEQFF.

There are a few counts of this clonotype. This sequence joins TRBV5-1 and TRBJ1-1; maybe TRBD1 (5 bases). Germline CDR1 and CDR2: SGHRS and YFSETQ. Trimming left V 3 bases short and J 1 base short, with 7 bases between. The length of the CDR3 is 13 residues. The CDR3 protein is CASSSGTNTEAFF. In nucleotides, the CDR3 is TGCGCCAGCAGCTCAGGGACGAACACTGAAGCTTTCTTT.

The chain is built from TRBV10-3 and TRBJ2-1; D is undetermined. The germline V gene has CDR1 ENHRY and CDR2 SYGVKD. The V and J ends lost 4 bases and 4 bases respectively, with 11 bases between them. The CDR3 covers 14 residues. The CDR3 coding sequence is TGTGCCATCAGTGGGGGTACGCAGTACAATGAGCAGTTCTTC. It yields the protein CAISGGTQYNEQFF.

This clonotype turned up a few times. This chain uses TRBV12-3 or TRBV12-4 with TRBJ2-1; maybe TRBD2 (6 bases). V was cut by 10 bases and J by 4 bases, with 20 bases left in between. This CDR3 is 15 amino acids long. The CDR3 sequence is CATLSGWGVYNEQFF. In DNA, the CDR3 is TGTGCCACCTTGTCCGGGTGGGGGGTTTACAATGAGCAGTTCTTC.

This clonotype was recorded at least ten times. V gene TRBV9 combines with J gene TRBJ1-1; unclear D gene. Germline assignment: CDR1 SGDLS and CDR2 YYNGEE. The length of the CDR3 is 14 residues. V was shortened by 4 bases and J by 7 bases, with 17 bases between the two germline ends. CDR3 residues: CASSPTEGGREAFF. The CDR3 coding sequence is TGTGCCAGCAGCCCGACCGAGGGTGGGCGTGAAGCTTTCTTT.

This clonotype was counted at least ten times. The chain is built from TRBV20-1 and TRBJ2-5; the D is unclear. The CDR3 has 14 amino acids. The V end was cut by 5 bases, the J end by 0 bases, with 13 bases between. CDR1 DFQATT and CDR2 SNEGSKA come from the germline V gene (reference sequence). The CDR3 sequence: CSAQRELDQETQYF. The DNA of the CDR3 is TGCAGTGCTCAGAGAGAACTGGACCAAGAGACCCAGTACTTC.